This T cell receptor beta chain appears in the sequencing data of a study of identifying expanded T cells in peripheral blood. General observations from the study: Over two and four weeks, about 15 and 19 clones changed, versus more than 1 between replicates. Clone count variance between roughly two-week samples rose with total template count.

Collection occurred without any documented infections or immune events in donors. This clone was observed a handful of times. The antigen remains unidentified. Clones were sequenced by immunoSEQ multiplex PCR, and TCRdb holds only the in-frame ones, with some missing. The sample includes around 120,000 clones, 84% of them seen just once. Germline values: CDR1 MNHEY, CDR2 SMNVEV (reference sequence). There are 16 residues in the CDR3. V lost 1 base, J lost 7 bases, and 19 bases lay in between. The source of this sequence is a person aged 18-69 years in good health. Sequenced material: blood. The rearrangement links TRBV27 to TRBJ1-1; D is unclear. CDR3 nucleotides: TGTGCCAGCAGTTTATTCTCGGCGGCGGCGCCAGTTGAAGCTTTCTTT. It codes for CASSLFSAAAPVEAFF.